One and the same sample provided the 22 T cell receptor beta chains below, sequenced in a study of cytomegalovirus exposure and HLA in healthy donors. 13 Jbeta primers and 60 Vbeta primers were used for the PCR. The repertoire was sequenced with immunoSEQ multiplex PCR; TCRdb's copy has only in-frame clones and lacks some. The profile shows roughly 140,000 clones, over 75% of them singletons. Material for sequencing was PBMCs. Source of these receptors: a male donor in good health and CMV-seronegative.

The chain couples TRBV28 to TRBJ2-1; a weak D match, TRBD2 (6 bases). The CDR3 consists of 16 residues. Germline lookup yields CDR1 MDHEN and CDR2 SYDVKM. Deletions cut 4 bases from V and 8 bases from J, with 21 bases between. DNA of the CDR3: TGTGCCAGCAGTTCCACTCCGGGAGCGATGGGGGATGAGCAGTTCTTC. It translates to CASSSTPGAMGDEQFF. The full variable domain, with the rest looked up from reference TRBV28 and TRBJ2-1, is DVKVTQSSRYLVKRTGEKVFLECVQDMDHENMFWYRQDPGLGLRLIYFSYDVKMKEKGDIPEGYSVSREKKERFSLILESASTNQTSMYLCASSSTPGAMGDEQFFGPGTRLTVL.

With regard to this clone: Compared with germline, one end of the junction differs, possibly owing to a read error. CDR3 residues: CASRDRYNEQFF. The CDR3 DNA reads TGTGCCAGCCGTGACAGATACAATGAGCAGTTCTTC. The V gene is TRBV25-1, the J gene TRBJ2-1, with D perhaps TRBD1 (5 bases). This CDR3 is built from 12 residues. CDR1 is MGHDK and CDR2 is SYGVNS in the germline V gene.

The gene calls are TRBV21-1 and TRBJ2-7; the table's D call, TRBD2, has no DNA check behind it. TRBV21-1 is recorded as a pseudogene. The CDR3 loop spans 15 amino acids. The CDR3 region is CASSKTSGRLYEQYF. The CDR3 DNA reads TGTGCCAGCAGCAAAACTAGCGGGAGGCTCTACGAGCAGTACTTC.

The chain links TRBV2 to TRBJ2-3; 12 bases line up with TRBD2. The CDR3 has 14 amino acids. CDR1 is SNHLY and CDR2 is FYNNEI in the germline V gene. The ends lost 10 bases at V and 4 bases at J; junction bases unmatched: 6. The CDR3 DNA reads as TGTGCCAAACGGACTAGCGGGACCCCAGATACGCAGTATTTT. As protein: CAKRTSGTPDTQYF.

This clone was recorded a few times. V and J are TRBV7-9 and TRBJ1-4; D not resolved. The CDR3 contains 15 residues. Germline CDR1 is SEHNR and CDR2 is FQNEAQ (reference sequence). V was trimmed by 5 bases and J by 4 bases, leaving 14 bases between them. The CDR3 loop is CASSVFRRDNEKLFF. CDR3 in DNA: TGTGCCAGCAGCGTATTTCGACGGGATAATGAAAAACTGTTTTTT.

This clone has a single count. The rearrangement links TRBV5-4 to TRBJ1-5, with a possible D match to TRBD1 (5 bases). Germline CDR1 SGHNT, CDR2 YYREEE (reference sequence). The CDR3 contains 15 residues. Trimming left V 3 bases short and J 5 bases short, with 15 bases between. The CDR3 DNA reads as TGTGCCAGCAGCTGGGGTGGGGCTGCCGATCAGCCCCAGCATTTT. It specifies CASSWGGAADQPQHF. Full variable domain (remainder filled in from reference TRBV5-4 and TRBJ1-5): ETGVTQSPTHLIKTRGQQVTLRCSSQSGHNTVSWYQQALGQGPQFIFQYYREEENGRGNFPPRFSGLQFPNYSSELNVNALELDDSALYLCASSWGGAADQPQHFGDGTRLSIL.

On this clone itself: One junction end disagrees with the germline gene, perhaps due to a read error. The J gene is TRBJ2-3, the V gene TRBV30; D may be TRBD2 (5 bases). This CDR3 contains 13 residues. Per the germline V gene, CDR1 is GTSNPN and CDR2 is SVGIG (reference sequence). DNA for the CDR3: TGTGCCCGGAGTCCCGGAGGAGCAGATACGCAGTATTTT. It translates to CARSPGGADTQYF.

V and J are TRBV6-6 and TRBJ2-7, with a weak D call TRBD2 (5 bases). The CDR3 is made up of 15 amino acids. The V gene's germline CDR1 is MNHNY and CDR2 SVGAGI (reference sequence). Deletions cut 2 bases from V and 4 bases from J, with 15 bases between. The CDR3 region has the DNA TGTGCCAGCAGTTACGGGAGACGTGCTGAATACGAGCAGTACTTC. Encoded protein: CASSYGRRAEYEQYF.

CDR3 in amino acids: CASSSGQATDTQYF. CDR3 DNA: TGCGCCAGCAGCTCTGGACAGGCAACAGATACGCAGTATTTT. The rearrangement uses TRBV5-1 and TRBJ2-3; 7 nucleotides line up with TRBD1. The ends lost 3 bases at V and 3 bases at J; junction bases unmatched: 4. In germline, CDR1 is SGHRS, CDR2 YFSETQ. This CDR3 contains 14 residues.

This chain uses TRBV2 with TRBJ1-5; 7 positions match TRBD1. Germline CDR1 is SNHLY and CDR2 is FYNNEI. V was clipped by 7 bases and J by 6 bases; unmatched bases: 9. The CDR3 loop spans 14 amino acids. CDR3 protein: CASKPRGGVQPQHF. The CDR3 DNA is TGTGCCAGCAAACCCAGAGGGGGCGTTCAGCCCCAGCATTTT.

The chain uses TRBV28 and TRBJ1-1; D may be TRBD1 (5 bases). This CDR3 spans 13 amino acids. Germline V CDR1 and CDR2: MDHEN, SYDVKM. V was clipped by 6 bases and J by 1 base, with 9 bases between them. CDR3: CASSPTGNTEAFF. The CDR3 DNA reads as TGTGCCAGCAGCCCTACAGGGAACACTGAAGCTTTCTTT.

CDR3 residues: CASSVGGGNQPQHF. The CDR3 bases are TGTGCCAGCAGCGTAGGGGGAGGGAACCAGCCCCAGCATTTT. The chain combines TRBV9 with TRBJ1-5; unclear D gene. The length of the CDR3 is 14 residues. CDR1 is SGDLS and CDR2 is YYNGEE in the germline V gene. V dropped 0 bases and J dropped 7 bases, with 11 bases sitting between them.

In this sample, this clone turned up once. This sequence joins TRBV6-1 and TRBJ2-1; D not resolved. This CDR3 region has 12 residues. Germline V gene data show CDR1 as MNHNS and CDR2 as SASEGT. The ends were cut back, 4 bases at V and 6 bases at J, with 7 bases in the middle. For the CDR3, the DNA is TGTGCCAGCAGTGTCGGGTCCAATGAGCAGTTCTTC. This codes for CASSVGSNEQFF.

The chain is built from TRBV28 and TRBJ2-1; 8 nucleotides match TRBD2. The length of the CDR3 is 15 residues. Per germline, CDR1 MDHEN and CDR2 SYDVKM. V gave up 8 bases and J gave up 3 bases; unmatched junction bases: 9. The CDR3 bases are TGTGCCAGCCGTCTCGAGCGGGAGAACTACAATGAGCAGTTCTTC. Translated, it gives CASRLERENYNEQFF.

This clone appeared once. This chain joins TRBV4-2 and TRBJ2-2, with D maybe TRBD2 (6 bases). The CDR3 spans 17 residues. V lost 0 bases to trimming and J lost 5 bases, with 16 bases between them. Germline CDR1 reads LGHNA; CDR2 reads YNFKEQ. The CDR3 spells CASSQDWGSGRTGELFF. In nucleotides, the CDR3 is TGTGCCAGCAGCCAAGATTGGGGTAGCGGTCGAACCGGGGAGCTGTTTTTT.

V is TRBV4-3 and J is TRBJ2-7; D possibly corresponds to TRBD2 (6 bases). Germline V gives CDR1 LGHNA, CDR2 YSLEER. This CDR3 region has 13 residues. The V and J ends lost 3 bases and 6 bases respectively, with 12 bases between them. The CDR3 bases are TGCGCCAGCAGCCACAGCCAAGCGGGCGAGCAGTACTTC. Protein: CASSHSQAGEQYF.

J is TRBJ2-2 and V is TRBV7-3, with 9 bases matching TRBD1. The CDR3 length is 16 residues. Germline V lookup: CDR1 SGHTA, CDR2 FQGTGA. Losses at the gene ends were 5 bases for V and 10 bases for J; bases not matched to a gene: 14. The CDR3 reads CASSQTLGQGVVELFF. The CDR3 nucleotides are TGTGCCAGCAGCCAGACACTGGGACAGGGCGTAGTGGAGCTGTTTTTT. The full variable domain, completed using reference TRBV7-3 and TRBJ2-2, is GAGVSQTPSNKVTEKGKYVELRCDPISGHTALYWYRQSLGQGPEFLIYFQGTGAADDSGLPNDRFFAVRPEGSVSTLKIQRTERGDSAVYLCASSQTLGQGVVELFFGEGSRLTVL.

This sequence joins TRBV4-2 and TRBJ2-1; no firm D call. V was clipped by 2 bases and J by 10 bases, with 15 bases between them. From germline, CDR1 is LGHNA and CDR2 YNFKEQ. This CDR3 is built from 14 residues. CDR3: CASSQSPSPAEQFF. The CDR3 DNA follows: TGTGCCAGCAGCCAATCCCCTTCCCCAGCGGAGCAGTTCTTC.

The rearrangement uses TRBV19 and TRBJ1-5; 7 bases match TRBD1. Germline CDR1 reads LNHDA; CDR2 reads SQIVND (reference sequence). The CDR3 contains 15 residues. V was clipped by 6 bases and J by 4 bases; unmatched bases: 9. The CDR3 DNA follows: TGTGCCAGTAGCCTGACAGGGTCGGGTAATCAGCCCCAGCATTTT. Translation: CASSLTGSGNQPQHF.

V usage is TRBV4-1 and J usage is TRBJ2-7; 12 bases agree with TRBD1. This CDR3 region has 16 residues. Germline V gene lookup returns CDR1 MGHRA and CDR2 YSYEKL. The trim removed 1 base at V and 6 bases at J, leaving 7 bases unmatched. CDR3 coding DNA: TGCGCCAGCAGCCAAGGAACCGGGACAGGGGGCCTCGAGCAGTACTTC. It is translated as CASSQGTGTGGLEQYF.

This clone has only one observation. The rearrangement links TRBV29-1 to TRBJ2-5, with a possible D match to TRBD2 (6 bases). The assigned J gene may be wrong: the sequence end matches TRBJ2-7 better. This CDR3 has 12 amino acids. The V gene's germline CDR1 is SQVTM and CDR2 ANQGSEA. Here the CDR3 DNA reads TGCAGCGTTGCCGGGGGACCCTACGAGCAGTACTTC. Translation gives CSVAGGPYEQYF.

V gene TRBV12-5 combines with J gene TRBJ1-1, with D perhaps TRBD1 (5 bases). The CDR3 is 13 residues long. Trimming removed 7 bases from V and 1 base from J, with 10 bases in between. CDR1 and CDR2 (germline): LGHNT, FRNRAP. The CDR3 bases are TGTGCTAGTGCCCTGGGGGGGAACACTGAAGCTTTCTTT. It translates to CASALGGNTEAFF. Combining the CDR3 with reference TRBV12-5 and TRBJ1-1 gives the whole variable domain DARVTQTPRHKVTEMGQEVTMRCQPILGHNTVFWYRQTMMQGLELLAYFRNRAPLDDSGMPKDRFSAEMPDATLATLKIQPSEPRDSAVYFCASALGGNTEAFFGQGTRLTVV.